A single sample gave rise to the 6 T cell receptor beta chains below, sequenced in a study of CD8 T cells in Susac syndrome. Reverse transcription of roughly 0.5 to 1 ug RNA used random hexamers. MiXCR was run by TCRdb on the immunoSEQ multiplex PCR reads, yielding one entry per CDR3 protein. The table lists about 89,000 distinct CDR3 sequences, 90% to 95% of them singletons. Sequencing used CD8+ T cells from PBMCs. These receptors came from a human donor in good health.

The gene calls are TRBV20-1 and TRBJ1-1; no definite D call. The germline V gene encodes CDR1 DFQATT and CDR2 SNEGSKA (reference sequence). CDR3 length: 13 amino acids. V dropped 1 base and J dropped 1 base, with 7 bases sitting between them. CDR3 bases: TGCAGTGCTAGAGGAGGGAGGAACACTGAAGCTTTCTTT. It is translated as CSARGGRNTEAFF.

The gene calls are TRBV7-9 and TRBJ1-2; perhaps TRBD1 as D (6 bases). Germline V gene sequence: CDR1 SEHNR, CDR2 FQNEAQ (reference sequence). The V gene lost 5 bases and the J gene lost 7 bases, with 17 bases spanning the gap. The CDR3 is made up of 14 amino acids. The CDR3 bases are TGTGCCAGCAGCCACAGGGAAAGCGGGGGTGGCTACACCTTC. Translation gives CASSHRESGGGYTF.

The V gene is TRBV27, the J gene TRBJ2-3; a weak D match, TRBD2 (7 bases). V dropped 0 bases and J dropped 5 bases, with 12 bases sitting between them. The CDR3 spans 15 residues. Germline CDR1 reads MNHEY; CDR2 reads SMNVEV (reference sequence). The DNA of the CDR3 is TGTGCCAGCAGTTTATCGGGGGGGCGTGTAGATACGCAGTATTTT. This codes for CASSLSGGRVDTQYF.

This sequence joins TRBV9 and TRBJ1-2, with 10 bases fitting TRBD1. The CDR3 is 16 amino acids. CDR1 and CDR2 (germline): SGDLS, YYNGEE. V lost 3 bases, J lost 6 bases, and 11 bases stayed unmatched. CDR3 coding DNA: TGTGCCAGCAGCGGGGACAGGGGTCCCAGGGGTAATGGCTACACCTTC. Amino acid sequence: CASSGDRGPRGNGYTF.

In nucleotides, the CDR3 is TGCGCCAGCCACGTGTCCGGGGACGCAGATACGCAGTATTTT. As protein: CASHVSGDADTQYF. V usage is TRBV5-1 and J usage is TRBJ2-3; the D gene could be TRBD1 or TRBD2 (5 bases each). Germline V CDR1 and CDR2: SGHRS, YFSETQ. The CDR3 contains 14 residues. With 7 bases removed from V and 4 bases from J, the gap between germline ends came to 16 bases.

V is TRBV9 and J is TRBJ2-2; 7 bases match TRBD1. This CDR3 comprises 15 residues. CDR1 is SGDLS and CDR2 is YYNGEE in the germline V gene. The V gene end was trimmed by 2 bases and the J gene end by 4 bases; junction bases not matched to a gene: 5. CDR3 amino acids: CASSVLDRPTGELFF. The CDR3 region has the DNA TGTGCCAGCAGCGTCTTGGACAGGCCCACCGGGGAGCTGTTTTTT.